Each of the 16 T cell receptor beta chains below was sequenced from the same sample in a study of blood T cell repertoires in COVID-19. Some clones are missing from TCRdb's copy, which holds only in-frame ones; the method was immunoSEQ multiplex PCR. The sample holds approximately 300,000 clones, roughly 91% seen once. The sequenced sample consisted of peripheral blood. The receptors were gathered from a man aged 25-40 years with acute or convalescent COVID-19.

The CDR3: CASSPTGPREPQHF. CDR3 DNA sequence: TGCGCCAGCAGCCCGACAGGGCCTCGGGAGCCCCAGCATTTT. V is TRBV5-1 and J is TRBJ1-5; 7 nucleotides match TRBD1. This CDR3 comprises 14 residues. Germline CDR1 is SGHRS and CDR2 is YFSETQ. V lost 4 bases and J lost 8; bases outside the gene matches: 9.

This clone was recorded only once. CDR3: CASSSTLGGVNTEAFF. The DNA of the CDR3 is TGCGCCAGCAGCTCAACCCTGGGGGGGGTGAACACTGAAGCTTTCTTT. The genes are TRBV5-1 and TRBJ1-1; possible D gene TRBD1, 5 bases. The V and J ends lost 3 bases and 0 bases respectively, with 15 bases between them. This CDR3 is 16 amino acids long. Germline CDR1 reads SGHRS; CDR2 reads YFSETQ.

The gene calls are TRBV18 and TRBJ2-5; 7 nucleotides agree with TRBD2. The trim removed 6 bases at V and 11 bases at J, leaving 3 bases unmatched. The CDR3 runs 10 residues. Germline CDR1 reads KGHSH; CDR2 reads LQKENI. CDR3 loop: CASSTGLQYF. CDR3 DNA: TGTGCCAGCTCCACGGGACTACAGTACTTC. The full variable domain, with the rest looked up from reference TRBV18 and TRBJ2-5, is NAGVMQNPRHLVRRRGQEARLRCSPMKGHSHVYWYRQLPEEGLKFMVYLQKENIIDESGMPKERFSAEFPKEGPSILRIQQVVRGDSAAYFCASSTGLQYFGPGTRLLVL.

The chain uses TRBV6-6 and TRBJ1-1; TRBD1 is a possible D gene (6 bases). Germline CDR1 is MNHNY and CDR2 is SVGAGI (reference sequence). Trimming removed 2 bases at V and 1 base at J, with 8 bases between. CDR3 size: 14 residues. The CDR3 nucleotides are TGTGCCAGCAGTTACGGACAGCCGAACACTGAAGCTTTCTTT. This gives the protein CASSYGQPNTEAFF.

V and J are TRBV1 and TRBJ1-4. TRBV1 is labeled a pseudogene. CDR3 length equals 15 residues. CDR3 sequence: CTSSQDSNGGEKLFF. In nucleotides, the CDR3 is TGCACCAGCAGCCAAGATTCAAACGGCGGAGAAAAACTGTTTTTT.

This chain links TRBV5-4 with TRBJ1-1; no reliable D call. Trimming took off 5 bases at V and 0 bases at J, with 8 bases between the two ends. CDR1 is SGHNT and CDR2 is YYREEE in the germline V gene (reference sequence). The CDR3 runs 13 residues. CDR3 nucleotide sequence: TGTGCCAGCAGATTGACGGTGAACACTGAAGCTTTCTTT. This sequence encodes CASRLTVNTEAFF.

This clone was picked up a small number of times. The chain recombines TRBV7-8 with TRBJ1-6, with D hard to call. CDR3 length: 18 residues. V lost 5 bases and J 2 bases, leaving 19 bases between the germline ends. The germline gives CDR1 SGHVS, CDR2 FQNEAQ. CDR3 DNA sequence: TGTGCCAGCAGCCCAAAACCCCGGCGGGGTACCTATAATTCACCCCTCCACTTT. Its protein is CASSPKPRRGTYNSPLHF.

The chain has TRBV7-9 and TRBJ1-4, with 10 bases fitting TRBD1. The CDR3 contains 15 residues. Losses at the gene ends were 4 bases for V and 8 bases for J; bases not matched to a gene: 7. The germline V gene encodes CDR1 SEHNR and CDR2 FQNEAQ (reference sequence). CDR3 region: CASSSDRGLREKLFF. CDR3 nucleotide sequence: TGTGCCAGCAGCTCTGACAGGGGGCTTCGAGAAAAACTGTTTTTT.

This chain joins TRBV14 and TRBJ2-4; 7 nucleotides agree with TRBD1. The CDR3 sequence is 17 residues long. With V trimmed by 1 base and J by 7 bases, 13 bases remained unmatched. CDR1 and CDR2 from the germline V gene are SGHDN and FVKESK. CDR3 loop: CASSQGRVGTVRNIQYF. As DNA, the CDR3 is TGTGCCAGCAGCCAAGGTCGTGTAGGGACAGTTAGGAACATTCAGTACTTC.

This rearrangement joins TRBV6-6 to TRBJ2-3, with 7 positions matching TRBD1. Germline V gives CDR1 MNHNY, CDR2 SVGAGI (reference sequence). The CDR3 runs to 12 residues. J was trimmed by 9 bases and V by 6 bases; bases with no gene match: 6. The CDR3 loop reads CASSYNRGTQYF. In DNA, the CDR3 is TGTGCCAGCAGCTATAACAGGGGAACGCAGTATTTT.

The chain recombines TRBV7-9 with TRBJ1-1; 7 nucleotides agree with TRBD1. The CDR3 has 19 amino acids. J gave up 1 base and V 7 bases, and 21 bases lay outside the gene matches. Per germline, CDR1 SEHNR and CDR2 FQNEAQ (reference sequence). CDR3 sequence: CASTLEGQGGDRRNTEAFF. The CDR3, as DNA: TGTGCCAGCACCCTAGAAGGTCAGGGCGGGGACAGACGGAACACTGAAGCTTTCTTT.

This clone occurred once. The rearrangement links TRBV27 to TRBJ1-1, with 8 bases aligning to TRBD1. The CDR3 is 12 amino acids. The germline gives CDR1 MNHEY, CDR2 SMNVEV (reference sequence). Trimming removed 9 bases from V and 1 base from J; junction bases left unmatched: 1. The CDR3 spells CASGQGNTEAFF. Written as DNA, the CDR3 is TGTGCCAGTGGACAGGGGAACACTGAAGCTTTCTTT.

The CDR3: CASRDTANSPLHF. CDR3 nucleotides: TGTGCCAGCAGGGACACAGCCAATTCACCCCTCCACTTT. The chain joins TRBV6-5 to TRBJ1-6; D perhaps matches TRBD1 (5 bases). Trimming removed 6 bases at V and 7 bases at J, with 10 bases between. Looked up from germline, CDR1 is MNHEY and CDR2 is SVGAGI. This CDR3 comprises 13 residues.

The chain carries TRBV5-5 and TRBJ2-7; possible D gene TRBD1, 6 bases. Germline lookup yields CDR1 SGHKS and CDR2 YYEKEE (reference sequence). This CDR3 comprises 14 residues. The germline V and J ends were trimmed by 0 bases and 2 bases, with 9 bases remaining between them. The CDR3 loop reads CASSLAGHTYEQYF. The CDR3 DNA reads TGTGCCAGCAGCTTGGCGGGACACACCTACGAGCAGTACTTC.

This rearrangement joins TRBV19 to TRBJ1-1; D is uncertain. The CDR3 sequence is 15 residues long. From germline, CDR1 is LNHDA and CDR2 SQIVND (reference sequence). Trimming removed 0 bases from V and 1 base from J, with 9 bases in between. The CDR3 reads CASSIDTRQNTEAFF. CDR3 nucleotides: TGTGCCAGTAGTATAGATACCCGACAGAACACTGAAGCTTTCTTT.

The chain has TRBV6-1 and TRBJ1-4; tentatively, D is TRBD1 (5 bases). V shed 2 bases and J shed 6 bases, with 10 bases lying between them. There are 14 residues in the CDR3. Looked up from germline, CDR1 is MNHNS and CDR2 is SASEGT. The DNA of the CDR3 is TGTGCCAGCAGTGAACCAGGGAAAGATGAAAAACTGTTTTTT. It encodes CASSEPGKDEKLFF.